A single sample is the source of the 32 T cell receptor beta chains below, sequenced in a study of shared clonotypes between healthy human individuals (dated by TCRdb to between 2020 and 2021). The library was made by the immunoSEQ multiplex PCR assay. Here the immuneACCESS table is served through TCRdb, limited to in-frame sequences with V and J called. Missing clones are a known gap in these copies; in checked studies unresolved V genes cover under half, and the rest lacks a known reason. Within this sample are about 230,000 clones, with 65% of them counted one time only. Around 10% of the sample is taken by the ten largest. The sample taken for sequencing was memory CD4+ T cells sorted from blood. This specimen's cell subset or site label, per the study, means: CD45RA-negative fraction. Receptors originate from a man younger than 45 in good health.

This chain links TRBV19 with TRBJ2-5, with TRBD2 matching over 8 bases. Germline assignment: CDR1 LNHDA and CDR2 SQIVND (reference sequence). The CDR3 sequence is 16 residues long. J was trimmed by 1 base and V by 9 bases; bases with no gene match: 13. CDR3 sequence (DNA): TGTGCCAGGACCTCGGGAGGGCGTTTTCGCCAAGAGACCCAGTACTTC. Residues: CARTSGGRFRQETQYF.

CDR3 in amino acids: CASSLNRGLNTEAFF. The CDR3 bases are TGTGCCAGCAGCCTAAATAGGGGACTGAACACTGAAGCTTTCTTT. V and J are TRBV13 and TRBJ1-1, with D maybe TRBD1 (5 bases). This CDR3 is built from 15 residues. V gave up 5 bases and J gave up 0 bases, with 13 bases separating them. Looked up from germline, CDR1 is PRHDT and CDR2 is FYEKMQ (reference sequence).

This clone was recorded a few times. CDR3 sequence reads: CASSQALGPYEQYF. The CDR3 DNA reads as TGCGCCAGCAGCCAAGCCCTGGGCCCCTACGAGCAGTACTTC. The chain links TRBV4-1 to TRBJ2-7, with D uncertain. The CDR3 is 14 residues long. V lost 1 base and J lost 2, with 9 bases in between. Germline lookup yields CDR1 MGHRA and CDR2 YSYEKL.

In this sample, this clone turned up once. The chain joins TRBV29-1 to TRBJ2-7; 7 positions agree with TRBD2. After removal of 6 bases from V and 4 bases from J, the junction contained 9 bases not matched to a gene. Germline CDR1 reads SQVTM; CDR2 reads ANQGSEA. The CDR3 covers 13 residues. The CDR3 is CSVSSGLLYEQYF. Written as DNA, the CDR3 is TGCAGCGTCTCTAGCGGATTACTTTACGAGCAGTACTTC.

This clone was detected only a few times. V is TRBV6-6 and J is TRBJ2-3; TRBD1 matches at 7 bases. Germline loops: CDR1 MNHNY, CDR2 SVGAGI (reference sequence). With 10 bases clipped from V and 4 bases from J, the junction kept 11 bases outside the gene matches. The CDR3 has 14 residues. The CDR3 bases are TGTGCCACCGCGAGGGAAGACAGGGCAGATACGCAGTATTTT. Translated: CATAREDRADTQYF.

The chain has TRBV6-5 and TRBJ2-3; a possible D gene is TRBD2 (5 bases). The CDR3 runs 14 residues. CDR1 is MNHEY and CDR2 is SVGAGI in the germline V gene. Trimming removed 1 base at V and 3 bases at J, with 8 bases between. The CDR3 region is CASSYYRETDTQYF. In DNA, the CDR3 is TGTGCCAGCAGTTACTATCGGGAAACAGATACGCAGTATTTT.

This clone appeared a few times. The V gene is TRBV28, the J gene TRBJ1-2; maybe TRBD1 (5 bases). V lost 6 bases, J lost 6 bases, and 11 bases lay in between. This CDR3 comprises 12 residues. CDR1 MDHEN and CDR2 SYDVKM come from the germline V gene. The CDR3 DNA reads TGTGCCAGCAGGAGACAGTCGGATGGCTACACCTTC. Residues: CASRRQSDGYTF.

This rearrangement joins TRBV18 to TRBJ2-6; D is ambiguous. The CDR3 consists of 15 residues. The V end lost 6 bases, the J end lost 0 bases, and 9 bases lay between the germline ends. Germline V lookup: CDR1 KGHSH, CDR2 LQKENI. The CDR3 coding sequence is TGTGCCAGCTCGTCGCTGGGCTCTGGGGCCAACGTCCTGACTTTC. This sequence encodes CASSSLGSGANVLTF. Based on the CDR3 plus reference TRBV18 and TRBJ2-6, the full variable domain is NAGVMQNPRHLVRRRGQEARLRCSPMKGHSHVYWYRQLPEEGLKFMVYLQKENIIDESGMPKERFSAEFPKEGPSILRIQQVVRGDSAAYFCASSSLGSGANVLTFGAGSRLTVL.

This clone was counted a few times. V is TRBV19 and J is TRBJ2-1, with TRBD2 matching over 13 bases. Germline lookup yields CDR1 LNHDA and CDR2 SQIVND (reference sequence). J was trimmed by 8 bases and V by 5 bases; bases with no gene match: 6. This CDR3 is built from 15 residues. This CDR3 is CASSATSGRAHEQFF. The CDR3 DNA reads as TGTGCCAGTAGTGCTACTAGCGGGAGGGCCCATGAGCAGTTCTTC. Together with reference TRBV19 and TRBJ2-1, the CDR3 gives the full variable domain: DGGITQSPKYLFRKEGQNVTLSCEQNLNHDAMYWYRQDPGQGLRLIYYSQIVNDFQKGDIAEGYSVSREKKESFPLTVTSAQKNPTAFYLCASSATSGRAHEQFFGPGTRLTVL.

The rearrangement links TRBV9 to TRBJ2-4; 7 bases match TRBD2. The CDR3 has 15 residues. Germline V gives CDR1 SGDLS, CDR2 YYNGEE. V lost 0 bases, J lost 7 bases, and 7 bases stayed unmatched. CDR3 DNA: TGTGCCAGCAGCGTAGCGGGGGGAGGTAGGAACATTCAGTACTTC. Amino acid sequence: CASSVAGGGRNIQYF.

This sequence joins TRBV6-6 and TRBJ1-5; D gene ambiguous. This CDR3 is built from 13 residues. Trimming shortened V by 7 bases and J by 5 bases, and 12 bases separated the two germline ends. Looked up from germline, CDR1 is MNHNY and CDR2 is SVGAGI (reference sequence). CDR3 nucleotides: TGTGCCAGCACGAGCGGAAAAGATCAGCCCCAGCATTTT. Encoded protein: CASTSGKDQPQHF.

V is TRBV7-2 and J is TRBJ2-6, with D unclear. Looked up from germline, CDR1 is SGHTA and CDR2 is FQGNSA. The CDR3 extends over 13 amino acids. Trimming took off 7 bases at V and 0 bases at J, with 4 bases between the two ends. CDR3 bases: TGTGCCAGCACTTCCTCTGGGGCCAACGTCCTGACTTTC. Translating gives CASTSSGANVLTF.

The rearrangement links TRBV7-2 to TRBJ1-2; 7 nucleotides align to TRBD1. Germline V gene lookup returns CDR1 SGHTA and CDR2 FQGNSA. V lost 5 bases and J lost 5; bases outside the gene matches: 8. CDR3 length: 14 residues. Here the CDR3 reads CASSPGGTDYGYTF. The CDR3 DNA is TGTGCCAGCAGCCCAGGCGGGACAGATTATGGCTACACCTTC.

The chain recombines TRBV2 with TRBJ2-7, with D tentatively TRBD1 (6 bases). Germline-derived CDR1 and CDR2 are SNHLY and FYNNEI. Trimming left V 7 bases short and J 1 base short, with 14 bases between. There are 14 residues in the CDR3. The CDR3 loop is CASKRTEISYEQYF. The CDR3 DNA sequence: TGTGCCAGCAAGAGGACAGAGATTTCCTACGAGCAGTACTTC.

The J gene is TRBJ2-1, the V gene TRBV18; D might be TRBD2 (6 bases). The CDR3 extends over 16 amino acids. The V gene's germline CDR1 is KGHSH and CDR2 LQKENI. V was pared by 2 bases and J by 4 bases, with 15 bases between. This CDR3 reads CASSPDRRGGYNEQFF. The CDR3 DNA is TGTGCCAGCTCACCAGATAGGCGAGGAGGGTACAATGAGCAGTTCTTC.

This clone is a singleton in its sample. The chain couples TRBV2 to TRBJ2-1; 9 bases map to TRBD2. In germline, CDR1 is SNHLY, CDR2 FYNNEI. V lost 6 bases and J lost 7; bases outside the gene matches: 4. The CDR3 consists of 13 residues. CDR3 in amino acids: CASSKTSGNEQFF. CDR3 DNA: TGTGCCAGCAGCAAGACTAGCGGTAATGAGCAGTTCTTC.

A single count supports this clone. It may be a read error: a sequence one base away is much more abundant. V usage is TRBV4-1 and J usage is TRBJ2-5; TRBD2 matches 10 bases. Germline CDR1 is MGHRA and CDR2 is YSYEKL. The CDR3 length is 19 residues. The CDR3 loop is CTSSHPGGLAGGGQETQYF. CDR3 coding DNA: TGCACCAGCAGCCATCCGGGCGGGTTAGCGGGAGGAGGTCAAGAGACCCAGTACTTC.

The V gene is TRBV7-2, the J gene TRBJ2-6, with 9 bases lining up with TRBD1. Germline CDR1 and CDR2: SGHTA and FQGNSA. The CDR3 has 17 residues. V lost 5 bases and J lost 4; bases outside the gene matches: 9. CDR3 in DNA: TGTGCCAGCAGCCCCTCGGGACAGGGTTCCGGGGCCAACGTCCTGACTTTC. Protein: CASSPSGQGSGANVLTF.

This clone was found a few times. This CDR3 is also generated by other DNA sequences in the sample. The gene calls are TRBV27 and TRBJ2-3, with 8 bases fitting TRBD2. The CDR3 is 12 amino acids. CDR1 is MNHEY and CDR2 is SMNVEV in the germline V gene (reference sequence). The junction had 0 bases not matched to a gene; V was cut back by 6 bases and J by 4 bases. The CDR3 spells CASSGRADTQYF. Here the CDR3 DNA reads TGTGCCAGCAGCGGGAGGGCAGATACGCAGTATTTT.

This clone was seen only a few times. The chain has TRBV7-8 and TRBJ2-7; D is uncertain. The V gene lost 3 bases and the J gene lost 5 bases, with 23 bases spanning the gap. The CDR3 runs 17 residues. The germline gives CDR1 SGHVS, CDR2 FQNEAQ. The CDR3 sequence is CASSFGSNNPFRNEQYF. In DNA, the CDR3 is TGTGCCAGCAGCTTTGGTTCGAATAACCCTTTTCGAAACGAGCAGTACTTC.

CDR3 nucleotides: TGTGCCAGCAGCCTCAGACAGGACTTCACAGATACGCAGTATTTT. Translating it yields CASSLRQDFTDTQYF. The V and J genes are TRBV11-2 and TRBJ2-3; tentative D call: TRBD1 (6 bases). The CDR3 consists of 15 residues. Germline V lookup: CDR1 SGHAT, CDR2 FQNNGV. V dropped 5 bases and J dropped 2 bases, with 14 bases sitting between them.

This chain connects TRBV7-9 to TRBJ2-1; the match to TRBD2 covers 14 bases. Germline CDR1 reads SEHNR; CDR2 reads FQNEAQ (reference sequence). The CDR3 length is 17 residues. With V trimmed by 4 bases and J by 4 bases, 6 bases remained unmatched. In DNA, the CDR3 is TGTGCCAGCAGCTCAGGGACTAGCGGGAGTTCTTACAATGAGCAGTTCTTC. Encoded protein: CASSSGTSGSSYNEQFF.

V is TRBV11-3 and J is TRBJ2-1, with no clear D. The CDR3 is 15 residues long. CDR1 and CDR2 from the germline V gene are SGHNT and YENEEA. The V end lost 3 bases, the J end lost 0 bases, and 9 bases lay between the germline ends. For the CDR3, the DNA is TGTGCCAGCAGCTTGACCGCCACCTCCTACAATGAGCAGTTCTTC. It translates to CASSLTATSYNEQFF.

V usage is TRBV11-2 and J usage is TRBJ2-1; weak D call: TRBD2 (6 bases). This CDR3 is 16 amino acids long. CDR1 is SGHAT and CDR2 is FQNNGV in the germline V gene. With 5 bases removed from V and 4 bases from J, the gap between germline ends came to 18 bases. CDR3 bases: TGTGCCAGCAGCAACCTTTTCCAGGGACTTTACAATGAGCAGTTCTTC. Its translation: CASSNLFQGLYNEQFF.

The CDR3, as DNA: TGTGCCAGCAGTGAATTAGGTGCACTAATAGGGGACCAAGAGACCCAGTACTTC. Its protein product is CASSELGALIGDQETQYF. The chain uses TRBV6-1 and TRBJ2-5; D might be TRBD1 (5 bases). With 2 bases removed from V and 0 bases from J, the gap between germline ends came to 19 bases. CDR3 length: 18 residues. The germline V gene encodes CDR1 MNHNS and CDR2 SASEGT.

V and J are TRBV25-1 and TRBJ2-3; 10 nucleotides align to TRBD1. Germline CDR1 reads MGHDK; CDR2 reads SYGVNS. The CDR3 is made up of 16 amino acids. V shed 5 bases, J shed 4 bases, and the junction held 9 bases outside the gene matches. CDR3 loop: CASSLQGTGDADTQYF. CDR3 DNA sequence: TGTGCCAGCAGTCTGCAAGGGACAGGGGACGCAGATACGCAGTATTTT.

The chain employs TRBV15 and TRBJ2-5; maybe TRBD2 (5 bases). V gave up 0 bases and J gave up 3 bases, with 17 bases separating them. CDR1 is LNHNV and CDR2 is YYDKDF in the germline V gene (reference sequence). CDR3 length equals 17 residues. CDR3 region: CATSRDYFRGWEETQYF. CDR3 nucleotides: TGTGCCACCAGCAGAGATTATTTTCGCGGGTGGGAAGAGACCCAGTACTTC.

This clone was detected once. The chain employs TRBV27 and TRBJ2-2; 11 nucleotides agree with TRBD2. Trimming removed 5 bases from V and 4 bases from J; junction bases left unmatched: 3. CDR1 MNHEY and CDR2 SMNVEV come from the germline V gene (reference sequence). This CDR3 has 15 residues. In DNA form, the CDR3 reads TGTGCCAGCAGTGGTACTAGCGGGGGCACCGGGGAGCTGTTTTTT. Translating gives CASSGTSGGTGELFF.

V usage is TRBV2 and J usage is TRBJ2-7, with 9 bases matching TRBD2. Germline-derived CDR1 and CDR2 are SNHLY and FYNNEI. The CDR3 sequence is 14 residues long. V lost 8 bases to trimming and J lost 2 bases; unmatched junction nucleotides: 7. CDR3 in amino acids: CASLSGLAAYEQYF. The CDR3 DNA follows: TGTGCCAGCCTGTCGGGACTAGCCGCCTACGAGCAGTACTTC.

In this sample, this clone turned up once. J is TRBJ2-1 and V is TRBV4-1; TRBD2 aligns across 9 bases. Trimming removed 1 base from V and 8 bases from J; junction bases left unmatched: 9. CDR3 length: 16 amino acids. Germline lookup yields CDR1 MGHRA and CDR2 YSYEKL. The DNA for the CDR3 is TGCGCCAGCAGCCAAGGAGTGGGCGGGAGGGGCGATGAGCAGTTCTTC. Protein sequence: CASSQGVGGRGDEQFF.

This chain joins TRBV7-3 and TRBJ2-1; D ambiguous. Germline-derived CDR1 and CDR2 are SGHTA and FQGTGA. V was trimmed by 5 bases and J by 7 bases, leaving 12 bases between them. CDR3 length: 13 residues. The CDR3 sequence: CASSPSWSNEQFF. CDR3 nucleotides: TGTGCCAGCAGCCCCTCATGGTCGAATGAGCAGTTCTTC.

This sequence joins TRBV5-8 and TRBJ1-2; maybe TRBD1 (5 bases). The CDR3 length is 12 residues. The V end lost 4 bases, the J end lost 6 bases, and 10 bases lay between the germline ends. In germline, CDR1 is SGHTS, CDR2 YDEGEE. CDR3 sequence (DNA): TGTGCCAGCAGCCGGGCGGGGGATGGCTACACCTTC. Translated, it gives CASSRAGDGYTF.